The 18 T cell receptor beta chains reported below all come from one sample, sequenced in a study. Using immunoSEQ multiplex PCR, the repertoire was profiled, and TCRdb retains in-frame clones only, with some absent. The profile shows tens of thousands of clones, over 85% of them singletons. The source material was PBMCs. These receptors were obtained from a man in his forties or fifties with rheumatoid arthritis.

This clone is a singleton in its sample. This chain joins TRBV28 and TRBJ1-5; the D is unclear. Germline CDR1 and CDR2: MDHEN and SYDVKM. Trimming removed 2 bases from V and 6 bases from J, with 11 bases in between. The CDR3 length is 14 residues. Here the CDR3 DNA reads TGTGCCAGCAGTTTACCCGGGCGGGGTCAGCCCCAGCATTTT. It yields the protein CASSLPGRGQPQHF.

The chain recombines TRBV25-1 with TRBJ2-3; 10 bases are a match to TRBD1. The germline gives CDR1 MGHDK, CDR2 SYGVNS. CDR3 length equals 13 residues. V was pared by 6 bases and J by 5 bases, with 2 bases of the junction left unmatched. CDR3 DNA: TGTGCCAGCAGAAGGACAGGGGGAGATACGCAGTATTTT. Protein product: CASRRTGGDTQYF. The full variable domain, in which reference TRBV25-1 and TRBJ2-3 provide the parts outside the CDR3, is EADIYQTPRYLVIGTGKKITLECSQTMGHDKMYWYQQDPGMELHLIHYSYGVNSTEKGDLSSESTVSRIRTEHFPLTLESARPSHTSQYLCASRRTGGDTQYFGPGTRLTVL.

In this sample, this clone turned up a few times. The chain carries TRBV3-1 (or the pseudogene TRBV3-2) and TRBJ1-6; D not resolved. This CDR3 has 13 amino acids. V lost 2 bases and J lost 7, with 6 bases in between. Germline assignment: CDR1 LGHDT and CDR2 YNNKEL (reference sequence). CDR3 loop: CASSQNKNSPLHF. DNA for the CDR3: TGTGCCAGCAGCCAAAATAAAAATTCACCCCTCCACTTT.

This clone came up once. The V and J genes are TRBV11-3 and TRBJ2-1; D perhaps matches TRBD2 (5 bases). V gave up 1 base and J gave up 0 bases, with 10 bases separating them. Germline CDR1 is SGHNT and CDR2 is YENEEA. This CDR3 is 16 amino acids long. CDR3 nucleotide sequence: TGTGCCAGCAGCTTAGGAGCGGTTAGCTCCTACAATGAGCAGTTCTTC. Amino acid sequence: CASSLGAVSSYNEQFF. The whole variable domain, remainder taken from reference TRBV11-3 and TRBJ2-1, is EAGVVQSPRYKIIEKKQPVAFWCNPISGHNTLYWYLQNLGQGPELLIRYENEEAVDDSQLPKDRFSAERLKGVDSTLKIQPAELGDSAVYLCASSLGAVSSYNEQFFGPGTRLTVL.

This sequence joins TRBV9 and TRBJ1-5; D remains unclear. Germline CDR1 is SGDLS and CDR2 is YYNGEE. Trimming left V 0 bases short and J 1 base short, with 2 bases between. This CDR3 spans 13 amino acids. Written as DNA, the CDR3 is TGTGCCAGCAGCGTAGGGAGCAATCAGCCCCAGCATTTT. As protein: CASSVGSNQPQHF.

This clone is a singleton in its sample. The rearrangement joins TRBV27 to TRBJ2-1, with 11 bases lining up with TRBD2. The junction had 7 bases not matched to a gene; V was cut back by 6 bases and J by 6 bases. The CDR3 extends over 15 amino acids. Per germline, CDR1 MNHEY and CDR2 SMNVEV (reference sequence). Here the CDR3 DNA reads TGTGCCAGCAGCTCTAGCGGGGGGCCCTCCAATGAGCAGTTCTTC. This encodes CASSSSGGPSNEQFF.

The rearrangement uses TRBV28 and TRBJ2-7; TRBD1 agrees at 7 bases. The trim removed 1 base at V and 3 bases at J, leaving 12 bases unmatched. Germline V lookup: CDR1 MDHEN, CDR2 SYDVKM. The CDR3 totals 17 residues. CDR3 DNA sequence: TGTGCCAGCAGTTTATTGCTTTTTGAACAGGGGAACTACGAGCAGTACTTC. Residues: CASSLLLFEQGNYEQYF.

This clone was seen once. J is TRBJ1-5 and V is TRBV6-6; maybe TRBD1 (5 bases). Germline V gene lookup returns CDR1 MNHNY and CDR2 SVGAGI (reference sequence). Trimming shortened V by 6 bases and J by 5 bases, and 17 bases separated the two germline ends. This CDR3 contains 15 residues. The CDR3 region is CASSPHRQIDQPQHF. CDR3 bases: TGTGCCAGCAGCCCCCACCGACAGATTGATCAGCCCCAGCATTTT.

The chain carries TRBV9 and TRBJ2-2; 7 bases align to TRBD2. V was clipped by 0 bases and J by 0 bases; unmatched bases: 2. This CDR3 has 16 amino acids. Per germline, CDR1 SGDLS and CDR2 YYNGEE. CDR3 DNA sequence: TGTGCCAGCAGCGTAGTTCTAGCGGCGAACACCGGGGAGCTGTTTTTT. Protein product: CASSVVLAANTGELFF.

The chain joins TRBV9 to TRBJ2-3, with D possibly matching TRBD2 (6 bases). The V and J ends lost 4 bases and 2 bases respectively, with 17 bases between them. The CDR3 has 16 residues. Per germline, CDR1 SGDLS and CDR2 YYNGEE. The CDR3 nucleotides are TGTGCCAGCAGCACGAGTGGAGGGATCTCCACAGATACGCAGTATTTT. Translating gives CASSTSGGISTDTQYF.

V gene TRBV5-1 combines with J gene TRBJ2-7; 10 bases are shared with TRBD1. Germline V gives CDR1 SGHRS, CDR2 YFSETQ. With 4 bases clipped from V and 0 bases from J, the junction kept 4 bases outside the gene matches. The CDR3 runs 15 residues. CDR3 coding DNA: TGCGCCAGCAGCATGGACAGGGGGTACTCCTACGAGCAGTACTTC. As protein: CASSMDRGYSYEQYF.

This clone was seen a single time. V gene TRBV4-2 combines with J gene TRBJ2-7, with 8 positions matching TRBD2. Germline loops: CDR1 LGHNA, CDR2 YNFKEQ. The CDR3 is 15 amino acids. With 2 bases clipped from V and 3 bases from J, the junction kept 6 bases outside the gene matches. The CDR3 is CASSQRTSGYYEQYF. In DNA, the CDR3 is TGTGCCAGCAGCCAACGTACTAGCGGCTACTACGAGCAGTACTTC.

The chain links TRBV7-8 to TRBJ1-6, with D perhaps matching TRBD1 (5 bases). This CDR3 region has 15 residues. Looked up from germline, CDR1 is SGHVS and CDR2 is FQNEAQ. Trimming took 2 bases from V and 7 from J, leaving 12 bases between them. The CDR3, as DNA: TGTGCCAGCAGCTTATTATCAGGGCACAATTCACCCCTCCACTTT. As protein: CASSLLSGHNSPLHF.

By share, this clone counts as large (0.1 to 1%). This chain joins TRBV5-1 and TRBJ2-1; the D gene is possibly TRBD2 (6 bases). The CDR3 totals 15 residues. Trimming shortened V by 0 bases and J by 5 bases, and 12 bases separated the two germline ends. Germline V gene lookup returns CDR1 SGHRS and CDR2 YFSETQ. CDR3 amino acids: CASSLVSGGDNEQFF. CDR3 DNA sequence: TGCGCCAGCAGCTTGGTTAGCGGAGGGGACAATGAGCAGTTCTTC.

The chain employs TRBV24-1 and TRBJ2-3; D call uncertain. Trimming took 9 bases from V and 4 from J, leaving 10 bases between them. Looked up from germline, CDR1 is KGHDR and CDR2 is SFDVKD. The CDR3 loop spans 12 amino acids. The CDR3 DNA sequence: TGTGCCACCTCCTCCTTCGCAGATACGCAGTATTTT. Its protein is CATSSFADTQYF.

J is TRBJ1-6 and V is TRBV30; D might be TRBD1 (6 bases). CDR3 length: 18 residues. The germline V and J ends were trimmed by 4 bases and 3 bases, with 22 bases remaining between them. CDR1 and CDR2 from the germline V gene are GTSNPN and SVGIG (reference sequence). CDR3 DNA: TGTGCCTGGATCTCCCGGGACAAGCCGGTCAGCTATAATTCACCCCTCCACTTT. Translated: CAWISRDKPVSYNSPLHF.

The V gene is TRBV15, the J gene TRBJ2-5; perhaps TRBD2 as D (6 bases). There are 16 residues in the CDR3. Deletions cut 1 base from V and 2 bases from J, with 14 bases between. Germline V gene data show CDR1 as LNHNV and CDR2 as YYDKDF (reference sequence). CDR3 amino acids: CATSRGASGSQETQYF. CDR3 bases: TGTGCCACCAGCAGAGGTGCCAGCGGGTCTCAAGAGACCCAGTACTTC.

This clone appeared once. The V call is TRBV2, the J call TRBJ2-7; no clear D. Germline V gives CDR1 SNHLY, CDR2 FYNNEI. This CDR3 contains 14 residues. Trimming pared 7 bases from V and 2 bases from J, leaving 15 bases between. In DNA form, the CDR3 reads TGTGCCAGCAAGATGGACGGGCCAACCTACGAGCAGTACTTC. Protein product: CASKMDGPTYEQYF.